Below, 28 T cell receptor beta chains from the same sample are listed, as sequenced in a study of blood T cells in healthy people across ages (dated by TCRdb to about 2015). The library was produced with 5' RACE. Sequencing relied on an Illumina HiSeq 2500. A second PCR of about 6 to 12 cycles was run with a J-beta primer mix and a sample-barcoded 5' primer. TCRdb took the public reads, trimmed them with fastp at Q25, ran MiXCR for clone calling and kept in-frame beta chains. A single entry per CDR3 protein holds the most common genes and DNA from its merged rows. The sample table lists about 290,000 distinct CDR3 sequences, less than 30% of them with a count of one. 25% to 30% of the sample goes to the ten largest clones. Material: blood. The receptors stem from a woman aged 65 to 85 in good health.

Many counts were recorded for this clonotype. The chain couples TRBV5-1 to TRBJ2-2; D ambiguous. CDR3 length: 15 residues. Germline CDR1 and CDR2: SGHRS and YFSETQ. The V end was cut by 0 bases, the J end by 6 bases, with 12 bases between. CDR3 protein: CASSLVIAKAGELFF. CDR3 DNA sequence: TGCGCCAGCAGCTTGGTAATAGCCAAAGCCGGGGAGCTGTTTTTT. Filled out from reference TRBV5-1 and TRBJ2-2, the complete variable domain reads KAGVTQTPRYLIKTRGQQVTLSCSPISGHRSVSWYQQTPGQGLQFLFEYFSETQRNKGNFPGRFSGRQFSNSRSEMNVSTLELGDSALYLCASSLVIAKAGELFFGEGSRLTVL.

Comments on this clonotype: No DNA is shown, since the ends of the CDR3 on it are uncertain; the CDR3 is the one TCRdb lists. The V and J genes are TRBV5-1 and TRBJ2-6. CDR1 and CDR2 (germline): SGHRS, YFSETQ. From its first to its last residue, the CDR3 has 15 amino acids. The CDR3 loop is CASSLFGNGANVLTF.

The chain couples TRBV9 to TRBJ1-1; the D is unclear. Trimming pared 3 bases from V and 1 base from J, leaving 13 bases between. This CDR3 is 15 amino acids long. Germline CDR1 reads SGDLS; CDR2 reads YYNGEE. CDR3 in DNA: TGTGCCAGCAGCGCGGCCGGGGTCAAGAACACTGAAGCTTTCTTT. Amino acid sequence: CASSAAGVKNTEAFF.

The chain employs TRBV3-1 and TRBJ1-1; 7 nucleotides align to TRBD1. Germline trimming cut 3 bases from V and 4 bases from J; bases unmatched to any gene: 8. The CDR3 runs to 15 residues. Germline CDR1 and CDR2: LGHDT and YNNKEL (reference sequence). In nucleotides, the CDR3 is TGTGCCAGCAGCCAGAGACAGGGTCATAGCACTGAAGCTTTCTTT. This translates into CASSQRQGHSTEAFF.

This clonotype was detected only a few times. The chain uses TRBV18 and TRBJ2-5; 9 nucleotides match TRBD1. This CDR3 spans 16 amino acids. Germline V CDR1 and CDR2: KGHSH, LQKENI. Trimming took 4 bases from V and 5 from J; bases not matched to a gene: 11. The CDR3 spells CASSQLSDRGRETQYF. DNA for the CDR3: TGTGCCAGCTCACAGCTTTCGGACAGGGGTAGGGAGACCCAGTACTTC.

The chain uses TRBV12-3 or TRBV12-4 and TRBJ2-3; D is uncertain. Trimming cost V 5 bases and J 11 bases, with 20 bases left between them. The CDR3 runs 14 residues. The CDR3 DNA reads TGTGCCAGCAGTAAACTCGCGGAAATAGGCGGGCAGTATTTT. Its protein product is CASSKLAEIGGQYF.

This clonotype has just a few counts. The rearrangement joins TRBV7-3 to TRBJ2-3; D not resolved. Looked up from germline, CDR1 is SGHTA and CDR2 is FQGTGA. The CDR3 totals 15 residues. V shed 5 bases and J shed 3 bases, with 15 bases lying between them. This CDR3 reads CASSKAGSRTDTQYF. The CDR3 bases are TGTGCCAGCAGCAAAGCCGGTTCTCGAACAGATACGCAGTATTTT.

A few counts support this clonotype. The V gene is TRBV7-2, the J gene TRBJ1-2, with 8 bases that match TRBD1. The length of the CDR3 is 14 residues. CDR1 SGHTA and CDR2 FQGNSA come from the germline V gene. J was trimmed by 8 bases and V by 4 bases; bases with no gene match: 9. CDR3 DNA: TGTGCCAGCAGCTCTGCCGGACAGGGAGGCGGCTACACCTTC. It encodes CASSSAGQGGGYTF.

This clonotype was counted only a few times. The rearrangement joins TRBV14 to TRBJ2-2; possible D gene TRBD1, 6 bases. Germline CDR1 reads SGHDN; CDR2 reads FVKESK. The CDR3 runs 16 residues. Trimming removed 1 base at V and 0 bases at J, with 9 bases between. The CDR3 nucleotides read TGTGCCAGCAGCCAAGTCTACAGGGCGAACACCGGGGAGCTGTTTTTT. As protein: CASSQVYRANTGELFF. Together with reference TRBV14 and TRBJ2-2, the CDR3 gives the full variable domain: EAGVTQFPSHSVIEKGQTVTLRCDPISGHDNLYWYRRVMGKEIKFLLHFVKESKQDESGMPNNRFLAERTGGTYSTLKVQPAELEDSGVYFCASSQVYRANTGELFFGEGSRLTVL.

Only a few counts were recorded for this clonotype. The genes are TRBV3-1 and TRBJ2-1; the match to TRBD2 covers 11 bases. CDR3 size: 15 residues. Germline V CDR1 and CDR2: LGHDT, YNNKEL (reference sequence). J was trimmed by 4 bases and V by 5 bases; bases with no gene match: 4. The CDR3 loop reads CASSFRTSGYNEQFF. CDR3 in DNA: TGTGCCAGCAGCTTTCGGACTAGCGGGTACAATGAGCAGTTCTTC.

This clonotype showed up many times. The chain is built from TRBV2 and TRBJ2-1, with TRBD2 as a possible D gene (5 bases). Trimming took 6 bases from V and 8 from J, leaving 17 bases between them. Germline V gives CDR1 SNHLY, CDR2 FYNNEI. The CDR3 spans 14 residues. CDR3: CASSPRQLADEQFF. In nucleotides, the CDR3 is TGTGCCAGCAGCCCAAGGCAGCTAGCTGATGAGCAGTTCTTC.

In nucleotides, the CDR3 is TGTGCCAGCAGCTTAAAGCGGCTAGATACGCAGTATTTT. This sequence encodes CASSLKRLDTQYF. This chain joins TRBV7-3 and TRBJ2-3; a weak D match, TRBD2 (5 bases). Germline-derived CDR1 and CDR2 are SGHTA and FQGTGA. Trimming pared 1 base from V and 5 bases from J, leaving 7 bases between. The CDR3 has 13 amino acids. The full variable domain, with the rest looked up from reference TRBV7-3 and TRBJ2-3, is GAGVSQTPSNKVTEKGKYVELRCDPISGHTALYWYRQSLGQGPEFLIYFQGTGAADDSGLPNDRFFAVRPEGSVSTLKIQRTERGDSAVYLCASSLKRLDTQYFGPGTRLTVL.

The table lists this clonotype with a few counts. CDR3 amino acids: CASSIDRAPRSGANVLTF. In nucleotides, the CDR3 is TGTGCCAGCAGTATAGACAGGGCCCCCCGCTCTGGGGCCAACGTCCTGACTTTC. The V call is TRBV28, the J call TRBJ2-6; 7 nucleotides align to TRBD1. The CDR3 is made up of 18 amino acids. The germline gives CDR1 MDHEN, CDR2 SYDVKM. The J segment lost 0 bases and the V segment lost 5 bases, leaving 10 bases of the junction unmatched.

Ten or more counts support this clonotype. The CDR3: CATKRSDGNQPQHF. The CDR3 DNA reads TGTGCCACCAAACGGAGTGACGGCAATCAGCCCCAGCATTTT. The chain carries TRBV6-6 and TRBJ1-5; D remains ambiguous. V lost 10 bases to trimming and J lost 2 bases, with 15 bases between them. From germline, CDR1 is MNHNY and CDR2 SVGAGI (reference sequence). The CDR3 contains 14 residues.

The chain combines TRBV7-2 with TRBJ2-1, with D perhaps matching TRBD2 (5 bases). The V end was cut by 1 base, the J end by 6 bases, with 13 bases between. The CDR3 sequence is 15 residues long. The V gene's germline CDR1 is SGHTA and CDR2 FQGNSA. The CDR3 nucleotides read TGTGCCAGCAGCTTAGGGAGGAAGGCGGTCAATGAGCAGTTCTTC. It translates to CASSLGRKAVNEQFF. Full variable domain (outside the CDR3, taken from reference TRBV7-2 and TRBJ2-1): GAGVSQSPSNKVTEKGKDVELRCDPISGHTALYWYRQSLGQGLEFLIYFQGNSAPDKSGLPSDRFSAERTGGSVSTLTIQRTQQEDSAVYLCASSLGRKAVNEQFFGPGTRLTVL.

The gene calls are TRBV4-1 and TRBJ1-1; no clear D gene. Germline values: CDR1 MGHRA, CDR2 YSYEKL. The CDR3 sequence is 13 residues long. Trimming removed 4 bases from V and 5 bases from J, with 11 bases in between. The CDR3 sequence: CASSRGGKTEAFF. The CDR3 DNA follows: TGCGCCAGCAGCCGGGGAGGGAAGACTGAAGCTTTCTTT.

The chain uses TRBV14 and TRBJ1-4; no reliable D call. V lost 4 bases and J 8 bases, leaving 17 bases between the germline ends. The germline gives CDR1 SGHDN, CDR2 FVKESK. The CDR3 length is 15 residues. In nucleotides, the CDR3 is TGTGCCAGCAGCCCGGTGCCCGGGAAAGCGGAAAAACTGTTTTTT. It is translated as CASSPVPGKAEKLFF.

The genes are TRBV20-1 and TRBJ2-3; 8 positions agree with TRBD2. V gave up 6 bases and J gave up 0 bases; unmatched junction bases: 11. Germline CDR1 is DFQATT and CDR2 is SNEGSKA (reference sequence). This CDR3 is 16 amino acids long. This CDR3 reads CSARTVAGTSTDTQYF. The CDR3 bases are TGCAGTGCCCGCACCGTAGCGGGGACTAGCACAGATACGCAGTATTTT.

This clonotype came up a few times. V gene TRBV5-1 combines with J gene TRBJ2-3, with a tentative D call TRBD2 (6 bases). V gave up 7 bases and J gave up 1 base, with 16 bases separating them. The length of the CDR3 is 15 residues. CDR1 is SGHRS, CDR2 YFSETQ, per germline. Here the CDR3 DNA reads TGCGCCAGCTGCGCACGGGGGTATCGCACAGATACGCAGTATTTT. As protein: CASCARGYRTDTQYF.

The V gene is TRBV28, the J gene TRBJ2-5, with 13 bases matching TRBD2. The J call may be in error: the DNA end matches TRBJ2-1 better. CDR3 length: 20 amino acids. Germline assignment: CDR1 MDHEN and CDR2 SYDVKM. The CDR3 DNA follows: TGTGCCAGCAGTTTATACGCGGCGGGACTAGCGGGGCATGTATCGGATGAGCAGTTCTTC. It encodes CASSLYAAGLAGHVSDEQFF.

The chain recombines TRBV10-3 with TRBJ2-5; 9 nucleotides align to TRBD1. The J call may be faulty, since TRBJ2-7 better matches the DNA end. CDR1 and CDR2 (germline): ENHRY, SYGVKD. The CDR3 totals 14 residues. In DNA, the CDR3 is TGTGCCATCACCTGGGACAGGGACGGGAACGAGCAGTACTTC. Protein: CAITWDRDGNEQYF.

V and J are TRBV18 and TRBJ1-1; 8 bases fit TRBD1. The CDR3 is 15 amino acids. Per germline, CDR1 KGHSH and CDR2 LQKENI. V gave up 2 bases and J gave up 7 bases; unmatched junction bases: 9. In nucleotides, the CDR3 is TGTGCCAGCTCACCATGGAGTCAGGGGGCTGGTGAAGCTTTCTTT. Amino acids: CASSPWSQGAGEAFF.

The chain joins TRBV29-1 to TRBJ2-3; the match to TRBD2 covers 7 bases. The germline V gene encodes CDR1 SQVTM and CDR2 ANQGSEA. The CDR3 length is 12 residues. V lost 0 bases to trimming and J lost 13 bases; unmatched junction nucleotides: 7. The CDR3 protein is CSVEDLSGVEYF. For the CDR3, the DNA is TGCAGCGTTGAAGATCTAAGCGGGGTGGAGTATTTT.

This clonotype has a handful of counts. CDR3 residues: CASSRMDRDNTEAFF. The CDR3 nucleotides read TGCGCCAGCAGCCGGATGGACAGGGACAACACTGAAGCTTTCTTT. V usage is TRBV4-1 and J usage is TRBJ1-1, with 8 bases that match TRBD1. CDR1 is MGHRA and CDR2 is YSYEKL in the germline V gene. The CDR3 is 15 residues long. V was clipped by 4 bases and J by 2 bases; unmatched bases: 6.

Worth noting for this clonotype: One junction end does not reproduce the germline sequence, and a read error may be involved. This sequence joins TRBV11-2 and TRBJ2-5; D uncertain. Per the germline V gene, CDR1 is SGHAT and CDR2 is FQNNGV. The CDR3 is made up of 13 amino acids. This CDR3 is CASGLGLGETQYF. The CDR3 bases are TGTGCCAGCGGCTTAGGCCTGGGGGAGACCCAGTACTTC.

The chain carries TRBV9 and TRBJ1-2; no clear D. Trimming stripped 4 bases from V and 8 bases from J, with 12 bases between. Per the germline V gene, CDR1 is SGDLS and CDR2 is YYNGEE. The CDR3 runs 12 residues. CDR3 sequence (DNA): TGTGCCAGCAGCAAAACGCTTGGCGGCTACACCTTC. This gives the protein CASSKTLGGYTF.

The chain combines TRBV7-2 with TRBJ1-6, with D unclear. Trimming stripped 0 bases from V and 7 bases from J, with 7 bases between. This CDR3 contains 14 residues. Germline V CDR1 and CDR2: SGHTA, FQGNSA. The CDR3 spells CASSLAGINSPLHF. In DNA form, the CDR3 reads TGTGCCAGCAGCTTAGCAGGGATCAATTCACCCCTCCACTTT.

The chain joins TRBV5-1 to TRBJ2-1; 7 positions match TRBD1. The CDR3 is 16 amino acids. V shed 5 bases, J shed 0 bases, and the junction held 8 bases outside the gene matches. Germline lookup yields CDR1 SGHRS and CDR2 YFSETQ. The CDR3 DNA is TGCGCCAGCAGACATCGCGGACAGGACTCCTACAATGAGCAGTTCTTC. Protein: CASRHRGQDSYNEQFF.